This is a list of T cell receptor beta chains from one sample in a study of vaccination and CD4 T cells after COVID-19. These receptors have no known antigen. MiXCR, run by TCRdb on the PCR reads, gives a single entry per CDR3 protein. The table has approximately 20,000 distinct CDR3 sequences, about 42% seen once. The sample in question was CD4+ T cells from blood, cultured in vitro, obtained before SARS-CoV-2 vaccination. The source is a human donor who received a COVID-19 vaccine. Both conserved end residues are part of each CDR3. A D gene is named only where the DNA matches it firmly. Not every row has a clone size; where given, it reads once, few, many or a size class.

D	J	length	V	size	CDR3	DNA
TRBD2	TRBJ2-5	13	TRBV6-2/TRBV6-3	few	CASNRDYEETQYF	TGTGCCAGCAATCGGGACTATGAAGAGACCCAGTACTTC
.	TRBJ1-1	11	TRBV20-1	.	CSARAVGSAFF	TGCAGTGCTAGAGCAGTCGGGTCGGCTTTCTTT
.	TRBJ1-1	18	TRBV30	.	CAWSVRRPSSGMNTEAFF	TGTGCCTGGAGTGTACGTCGGCCGAGCTCTGGGATGAACACTGAAGCTTTCTTT
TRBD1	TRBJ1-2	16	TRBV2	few	CASSEAAGGDGYGYTF	TGTGCCAGCAGTGAAGCGGCAGGGGGCGATGGCTATGGCTACACCTTC
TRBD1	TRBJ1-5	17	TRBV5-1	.	CASSVLGQANSNQPQHF	TGCGCCAGCAGCGTACTAGGACAGGCAAATAGCAATCAGCCCCAGCATTTT
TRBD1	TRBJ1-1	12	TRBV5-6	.	CASSLVTGGAFF	TGTGCCAGCAGCTTGGTTACAGGGGGGGCTTTCTTT
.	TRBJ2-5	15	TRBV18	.	CASSPTTRVVETQYF	TGTGCCAGCTCACCCACGACAAGGGTAGTAGAGACCCAGTACTTC
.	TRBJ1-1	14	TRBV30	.	CAWMGSHGSTEAFF	TGTGCCTGGATGGGTTCCCACGGAAGCACTGAAGCTTTCTTT
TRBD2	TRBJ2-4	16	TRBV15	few	CATSREGGLAKNIQYF	TGTGCCACCAGCAGAGAGGGAGGGTTGGCCAAAAACATTCAGTACTTC
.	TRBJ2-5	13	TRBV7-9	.	CASSPPPWGTQYF	TGTGCCAGCAGCCCCCCCCCCTGGGGGACCCAGTACTTC
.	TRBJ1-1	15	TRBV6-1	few	CASSEFLGENTEAFF	TGTGCCAGCAGTGAATTTTTGGGGGAGAACACTGAAGCTTTCTTT
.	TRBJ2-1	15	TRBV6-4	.	CASTPPGFSYNEQFF	TGTGCCAGCACCCCCCCAGGTTTCTCCTACAATGAGCAGTTCTTC
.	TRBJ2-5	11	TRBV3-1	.	CASSQRETQYF	TGTGCCAGCAGCCAACGGGAGACCCAGTACTTC
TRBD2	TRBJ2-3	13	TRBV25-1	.	CASSSGGADTQYF	TGTGCCAGCTCTAGCGGGGGAGCAGATACGCAGTATTTT
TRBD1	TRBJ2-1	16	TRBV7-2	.	CASSLGDRGINNEQFF	TGTGCCAGCAGCTTAGGGGACAGGGGAATTAACAATGAGCAGTTCTTC
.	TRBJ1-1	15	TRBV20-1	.	CSARPAGSPNTEAFF	TGCAGTGCTAGACCTGCCGGGAGCCCGAACACTGAAGCTTTCTTT
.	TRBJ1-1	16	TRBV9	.	CASSAGGGSVNTEAFF	TGTGCCAGCAGCGCCGGGGGGGGCTCGGTGAACACTGAAGCTTTCTTT
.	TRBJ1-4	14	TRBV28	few	CASSQEGLGEKLFF	TGTGCCAGCAGCCAGGAGGGGCTAGGTGAAAAACTGTTTTTT
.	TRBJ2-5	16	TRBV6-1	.	CASSEAHGGDQETQYF	TGTGCCAGCAGTGAAGCGCACGGGGGAGACCAAGAGACCCAGTACTTC
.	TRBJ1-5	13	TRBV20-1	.	CSVGGGGDQPQHF	TGCAGCGTCGGGGGGGGAGGGGATCAGCCCCAGCATTTT
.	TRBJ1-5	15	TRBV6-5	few	CASSYVQGSNQPQHF	TGTGCCAGCAGTTACGTCCAGGGGAGTAATCAGCCCCAGCATTTT
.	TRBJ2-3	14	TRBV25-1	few	CASSDPGVADTQYF	TGTGCCAGCAGTGACCCAGGGGTTGCAGATACGCAGTATTTT
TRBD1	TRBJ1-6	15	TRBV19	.	CASSIAGTGSSPLHF	TGTGCCAGTAGTATAGCCGGGACAGGGAGTTCACCCCTCCACTTT
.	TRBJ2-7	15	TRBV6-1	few	CASSEARVLSYEQYF	TGTGCCAGCAGTGAAGCGAGGGTACTCTCCTACGAGCAGTACTTC
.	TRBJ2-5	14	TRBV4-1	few	CASSQDDSRETQYF	TGCGCCAGCAGCCAAGATGACTCCAGGGAGACCCAGTACTTC
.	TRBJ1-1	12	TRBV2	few	CASTPSNTEAFF	TGTGCCAGCACTCCCAGTAACACTGAAGCTTTCTTT
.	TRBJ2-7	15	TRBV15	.	CATSRVRGASYEQYF	TGTGCCACCAGCAGAGTTCGGGGGGCGTCCTACGAGCAGTACTTC
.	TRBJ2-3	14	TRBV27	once	CASNRGGGTDTQYF	TGTGCCAGCAACAGGGGAGGAGGCACAGATACGCAGTATTTT
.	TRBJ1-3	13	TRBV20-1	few	CSAEGRDGNTIYF	TGCAGTGCTGAGGGCCGAGACGGAAACACCATATATTTT
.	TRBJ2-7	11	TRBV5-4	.	CASSLDDEQYF	TGTGCCAGCAGCTTGGATGACGAGCAGTACTTC
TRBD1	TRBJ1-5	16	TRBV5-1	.	CASSLGGVTGGQPQHF	TGCGCCAGCAGCCTTGGTGGGGTTACAGGGGGTCAGCCCCAGCATTTT
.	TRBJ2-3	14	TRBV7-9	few	CASSLAAATDTQYF	TGTGCCAGCAGCTTAGCAGCGGCCACAGATACGCAGTATTTT
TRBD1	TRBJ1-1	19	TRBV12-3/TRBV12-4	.	CASSLRTLNRQGANTEAFF	TGTGCCAGCAGTTTACGGACCCTCAACCGACAGGGGGCAAACACTGAAGCTTTCTTT
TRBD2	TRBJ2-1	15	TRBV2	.	CASFPGTSGGAKQFF	TGTGCCAGTTTCCCCGGGACTAGCGGGGGGGCCAAGCAGTTCTTC
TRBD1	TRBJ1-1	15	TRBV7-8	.	CASSPIQGVGTEAFF	TGTGCCAGCAGCCCGATACAGGGGGTCGGGACTGAAGCTTTCTTT
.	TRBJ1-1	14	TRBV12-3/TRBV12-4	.	CASSHPGMNTEAFF	TGTGCCAGCAGCCACCCAGGGATGAACACTGAAGCTTTCTTT
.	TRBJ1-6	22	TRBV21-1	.	CASSKARTLRIYQGSYNSPLHF	TGTGCCAGCAGCAAAGCCAGGACACTAAGGATATATCAGGGCTCCTATAATTCACCCCTCCACTTT
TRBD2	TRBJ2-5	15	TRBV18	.	CASSSRAGGKETQYF	TGTGCCAGCTCCTCAAGGGCCGGGGGGAAAGAGACCCAGTACTTC
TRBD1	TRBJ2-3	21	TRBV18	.	CASSKLGLVNANRGVPDTQYF	TGTGCCAGCTCAAAACTGGGGTTGGTGAACGCAAACAGGGGTGTCCCAGATACGCAGTATTTT
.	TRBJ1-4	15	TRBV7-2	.	CASSSDITANEKLFF	TGTGCCAGCAGCTCCGACATTACGGCTAATGAAAAACTGTTTTTT
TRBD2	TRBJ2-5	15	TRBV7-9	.	CASSLGGLGGETQYF	TGTGCCAGCAGCTTAGGGGGACTAGGCGGGGAGACCCAGTACTTC
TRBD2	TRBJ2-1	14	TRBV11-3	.	CASSSSGGAREQFF	TGTGCCAGCAGCTCTAGCGGGGGGGCCAGAGAGCAGTTCTTC
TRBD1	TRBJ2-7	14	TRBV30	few	CAWRPGQGWYEQYF	TGTGCCTGGAGGCCGGGACAGGGTTGGTACGAGCAGTACTTC
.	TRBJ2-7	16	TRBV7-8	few	CASSLWNQALTYEQYF	TGTGCCAGCAGCTTATGGAACCAAGCCTTAACCTACGAGCAGTACTTC
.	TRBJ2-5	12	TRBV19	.	CASSIAGETQYF	TGTGCCAGTAGCATAGCTGGAGAGACCCAGTACTTC
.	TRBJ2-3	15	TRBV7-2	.	CASSFGARDSDTQYF	TGTGCCAGCAGCTTTGGGGCTAGGGATTCAGATACGCAGTATTTT
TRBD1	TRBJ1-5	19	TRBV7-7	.	CASSYQGDRGPDGNQPQHF	TGTGCCAGCAGCTACCAGGGGGACAGGGGGCCAGACGGCAATCAGCCCCAGCATTTT
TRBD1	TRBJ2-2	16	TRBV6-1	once	CASTKGAAMNTGELFF	TGTGCCAGCACCAAGGGGGCAGCGATGAACACCGGGGAGCTGTTTTTT
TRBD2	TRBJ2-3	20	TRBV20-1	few	CSARDLIGVAGASSTDTQYF	TGCAGTGCTAGAGATCTCATAGGAGTAGCGGGGGCCAGTAGCACAGATACGCAGTATTTT
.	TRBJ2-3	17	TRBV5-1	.	CASSQDVFQGRTDTQYF	TGCGCCAGCAGCCAGGACGTATTCCAGGGCCGCACAGATACGCAGTATTTT
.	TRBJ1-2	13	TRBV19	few	CASSISGRDGYTF	TGTGCCAGTAGTATAAGCGGGAGAGATGGCTACACCTTC
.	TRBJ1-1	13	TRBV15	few	CATSRDQVGVAFF	TGTGCCACCAGCAGAGATCAGGTCGGAGTAGCTTTCTTT
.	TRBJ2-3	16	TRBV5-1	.	CASSLLANPGTDTQYF	TGCGCCAGCAGCTTGCTGGCAAACCCTGGCACAGATACGCAGTATTTT
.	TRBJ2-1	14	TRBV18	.	CASSPEKAVNEQFF	TGTGCCAGCTCACCAGAAAAGGCGGTCAATGAGCAGTTCTTC
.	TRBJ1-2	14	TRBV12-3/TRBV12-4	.	CASSLNRGGYGYTF	TGTGCCAGCAGTTTAAACAGAGGAGGATATGGCTACACCTTC
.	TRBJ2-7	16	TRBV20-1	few	CSAREASSTGIYEQYF	TGCAGTGCTAGAGAGGCAAGCTCAACCGGAATCTACGAGCAGTACTTC
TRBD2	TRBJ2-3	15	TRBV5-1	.	CASSREEVVADTQYF	TGCGCCAGCAGTCGGGAGGAGGTGGTGGCAGATACGCAGTATTTT
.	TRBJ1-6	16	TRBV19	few	CASGRDGSSYNSPLHF	TGTGCCAGTGGCCGGGACGGAAGCTCCTATAATTCACCCCTCCACTTT
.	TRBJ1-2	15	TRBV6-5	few	CASSYTDSWNYGYTF	TGTGCCAGCAGTTACACGGACAGCTGGAACTATGGCTACACCTTC